Listed here is a single TCR beta chain. Antigen specificity is unknown. The V and J ends lost 3 bases and 8 bases, in that order; junction bases with no gene match: 12. Germline-derived CDR1 and CDR2 are SGHTA and FQGNSA. CDR3 length: 15 amino acids. This sample is drawn from a study of cytomegalovirus exposure and HLA in healthy donors. The overall study: The roughly 110 validation repertoires were reported in a later analysis to have been generated on the same platform as the approximately 700 first-cohort repertoires.

Profiled with immunoSEQ multiplex PCR; TCRdb holds only in-frame clones, not every one. Of about 110,000 clones listed, about 88% are singletons. Notes on the study in general: Subsequent analysis found a tendency for first-cohort TCR clusters to co-occur within the roughly 130 validation repertoires. Using the classifier, cytomegalovirus status was reportedly diagnosed with high specificity and sensitivity. Cytomegalovirus-associated status was assigned to about 180 TCR beta chains.

The clonotype comes from a woman aged 18-30 years in good health and CMV-seronegative. V and J are TRBV7-2 and TRBJ1-2; the match to TRBD1 covers 7 bases. The sequenced sample was PBMCs. The CDR3 DNA follows: TGTGCCAGCAGCTTGGGTTTGGAGGGGGCGTCAGGCTACACCTTC. Translation gives CASSLGLEGASGYTF.